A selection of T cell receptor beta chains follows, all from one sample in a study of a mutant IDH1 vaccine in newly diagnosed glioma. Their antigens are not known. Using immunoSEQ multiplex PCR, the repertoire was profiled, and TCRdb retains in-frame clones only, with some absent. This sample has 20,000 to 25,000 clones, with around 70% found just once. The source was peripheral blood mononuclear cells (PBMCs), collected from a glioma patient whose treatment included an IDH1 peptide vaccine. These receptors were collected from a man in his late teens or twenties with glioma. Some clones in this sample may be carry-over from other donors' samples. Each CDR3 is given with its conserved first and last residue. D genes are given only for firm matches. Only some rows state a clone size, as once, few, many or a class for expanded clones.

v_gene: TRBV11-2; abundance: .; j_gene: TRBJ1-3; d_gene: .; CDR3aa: CASSLSGRVAGNTIYF; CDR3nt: TGTGCCAGCAGCTTATCAGGCAGGGTGGCCGGAAACACCATATATTTT
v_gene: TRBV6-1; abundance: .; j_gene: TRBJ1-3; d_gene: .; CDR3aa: CASSVSRTLSGNTIYF; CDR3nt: TGTGCCAGCAGTGTATCCAGGACCCTCTCTGGAAACACCATATATTTT
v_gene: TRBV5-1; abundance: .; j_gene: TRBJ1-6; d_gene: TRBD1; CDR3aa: CASSPAGTGGNNSPLHF; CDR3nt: TGCGCCAGCAGCCCAGCCGGGACAGGGGGAAATAATTCACCCCTCCACTTT
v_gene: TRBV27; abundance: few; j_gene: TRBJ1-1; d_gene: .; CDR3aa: CASSWTVNTEAFF; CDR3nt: TGTGCCAGCAGTTGGACAGTGAACACTGAAGCTTTCTTT
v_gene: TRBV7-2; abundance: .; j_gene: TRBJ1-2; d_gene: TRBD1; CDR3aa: CASSADRGWSGYTF; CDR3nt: TGTGCCAGCAGCGCAGACAGGGGATGGAGTGGCTACACCTTC
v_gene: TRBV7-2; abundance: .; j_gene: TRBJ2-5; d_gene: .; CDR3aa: CASSYKADSQETQYF; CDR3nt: TGTGCCAGCAGCTACAAGGCGGACTCTCAAGAGACCCAGTACTTC
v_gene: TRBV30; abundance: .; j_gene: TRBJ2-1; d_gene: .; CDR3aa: CAWSRYSANEQFF; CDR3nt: TGTGCCTGGAGTAGATACAGCGCCAATGAGCAGTTCTTC
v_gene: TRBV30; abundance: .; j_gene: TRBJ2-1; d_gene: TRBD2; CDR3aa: CAWGTSGHNEQFF; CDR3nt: TGTGCCTGGGGGACTAGCGGGCACAATGAGCAGTTCTTC
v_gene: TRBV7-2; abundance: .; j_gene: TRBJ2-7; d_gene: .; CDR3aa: CASSLGIEQYF; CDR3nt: TGTGCCAGCAGCTTAGGGATCGAGCAGTACTTC
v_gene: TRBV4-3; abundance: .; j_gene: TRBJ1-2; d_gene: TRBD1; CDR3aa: CASSQGTGYGYTF; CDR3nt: TGCGCCAGCAGCCAAGGGACAGGCTATGGCTACACCTTC
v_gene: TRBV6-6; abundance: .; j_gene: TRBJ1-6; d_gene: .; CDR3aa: CASRVRDSPLHF; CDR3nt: TGTGCCAGCAGGGTCCGTGATTCACCCCTCCACTTT
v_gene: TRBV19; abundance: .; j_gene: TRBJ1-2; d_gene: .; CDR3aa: CASSILTNYGYTF; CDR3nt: TGTGCCAGTAGTATCCTGACAAACTATGGCTACACCTTC
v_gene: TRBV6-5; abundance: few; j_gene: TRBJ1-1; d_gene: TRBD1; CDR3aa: CASSYGQGLTEAFF; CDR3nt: TGTGCCAGCAGTTACGGACAGGGTTTAACTGAAGCTTTCTTT
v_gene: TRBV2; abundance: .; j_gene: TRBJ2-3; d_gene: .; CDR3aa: CASSYPFTGITVTDTQYF; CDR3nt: TGTGCCAGCAGTTACCCTTTTACAGGGATCACCGTCACAGATACGCAGTATTTT
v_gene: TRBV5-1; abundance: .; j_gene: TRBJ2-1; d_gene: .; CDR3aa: CASSGQDNEQFF; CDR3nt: TGCGCCAGCAGTGGCCAAGACAATGAGCAGTTCTTC
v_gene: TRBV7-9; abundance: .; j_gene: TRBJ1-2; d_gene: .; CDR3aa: CASSIKDKGGYTF; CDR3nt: TGTGCCAGCAGCATTAAGGACAAGGGTGGCTACACCTTC
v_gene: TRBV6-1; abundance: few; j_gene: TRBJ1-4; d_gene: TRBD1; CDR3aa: CASGGGTGAEKLFF; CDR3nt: TGTGCCAGCGGTGGAGGGACAGGGGCCGAAAAACTGTTTTTT
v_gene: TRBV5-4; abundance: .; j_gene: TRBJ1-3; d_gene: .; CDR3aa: CASSHGTGAGGNTIYF; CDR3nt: TGTGCCAGCAGCCACGGGACGGGGGCTGGCGGAAACACCATATATTTT
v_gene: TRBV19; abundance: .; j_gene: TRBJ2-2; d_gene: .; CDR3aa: CASKKEQTGELFF; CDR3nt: TGTGCCAGTAAGAAGGAGCAGACCGGGGAGCTGTTTTTT
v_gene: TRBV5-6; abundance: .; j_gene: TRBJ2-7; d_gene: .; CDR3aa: CASSLIQGKHEQYF; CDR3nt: TGTGCCAGCAGCTTAATACAGGGAAAGCACGAGCAGTACTTC
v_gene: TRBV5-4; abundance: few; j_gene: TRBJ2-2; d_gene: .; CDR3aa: CASSLVGGRTGELFF; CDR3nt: TGTGCCAGCAGCTTGGTGGGGGGGCGAACCGGGGAGCTGTTTTTT
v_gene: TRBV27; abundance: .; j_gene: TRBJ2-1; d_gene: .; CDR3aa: CASSFVGGSYNEQFF; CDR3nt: TGTGCCAGCAGTTTTGTGGGAGGAAGCTACAATGAGCAGTTCTTC
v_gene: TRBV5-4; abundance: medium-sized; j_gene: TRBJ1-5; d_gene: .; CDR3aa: CASSLGGSNQPQHF; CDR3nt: TGTGCCAGCAGCTTAGGCGGATCCAATCAGCCCCAGCATTTT
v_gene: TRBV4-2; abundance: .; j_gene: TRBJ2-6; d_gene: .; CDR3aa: CASSQADSSGANVLTF; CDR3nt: TGTGCCAGCAGCCAAGCGGACAGCTCTGGGGCCAACGTCCTGACTTTC
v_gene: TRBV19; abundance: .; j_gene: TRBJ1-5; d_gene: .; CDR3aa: CASSISGGGQPQHF; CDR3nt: TGTGCCAGTAGTATTTCCGGGGGTGGACAGCCCCAGCATTTT
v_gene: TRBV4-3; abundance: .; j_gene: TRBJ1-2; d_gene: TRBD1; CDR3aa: CASSQNTGGAYGYTF; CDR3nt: TGCGCCAGCAGCCAGAATACAGGGGGCGCATATGGCTACACCTTC
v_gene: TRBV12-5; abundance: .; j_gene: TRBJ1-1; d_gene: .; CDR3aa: CASGLRAPGRAEAFF; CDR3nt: TGTGCTAGTGGTCTCCGGGCCCCCGGCAGGGCTGAAGCTTTCTTT
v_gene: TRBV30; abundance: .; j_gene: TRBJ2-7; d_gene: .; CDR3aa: CAWSPQWGRSYEQYF; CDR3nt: TGTGCCTGGAGCCCTCAGTGGGGCAGATCTTACGAGCAGTACTTC
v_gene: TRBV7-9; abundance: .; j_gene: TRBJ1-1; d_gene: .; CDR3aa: CASSLVARDMNTEAFF; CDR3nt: TGTGCCAGCAGCTTAGTAGCCAGGGATATGAACACTGAAGCTTTCTTT
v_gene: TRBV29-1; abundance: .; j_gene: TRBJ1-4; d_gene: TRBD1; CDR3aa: CSVGGLDRGEKLFF; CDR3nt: TGCAGCGTCGGGGGGTTGGACAGGGGTGAAAAACTGTTTTTT
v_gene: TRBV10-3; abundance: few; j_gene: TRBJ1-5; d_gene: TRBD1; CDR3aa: CAISEFRTGAYSNQPQHF; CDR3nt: TGTGCCATCAGTGAGTTTCGGACAGGGGCCTATAGCAATCAGCCCCAGCATTTT
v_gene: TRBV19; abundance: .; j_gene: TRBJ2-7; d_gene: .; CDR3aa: CASSIWVSSYEQYF; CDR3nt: TGTGCCAGTAGTATATGGGTCTCCTCCTACGAGCAGTACTTC
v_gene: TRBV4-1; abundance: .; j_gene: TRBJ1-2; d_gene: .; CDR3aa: CASSQEAELTNYGYTF; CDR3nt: TGCGCCAGCAGCCAAGAGGCAGAACTAACTAACTATGGCTACACCTTC
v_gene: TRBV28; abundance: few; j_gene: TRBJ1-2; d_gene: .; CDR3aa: CAISGGFYGYTF; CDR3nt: TGTGCCATCTCCGGGGGATTCTATGGCTACACCTTC
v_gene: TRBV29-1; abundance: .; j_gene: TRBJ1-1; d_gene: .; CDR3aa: CSVEEAPNTEAFF; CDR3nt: TGCAGCGTTGAAGAGGCCCCGAACACTGAAGCTTTCTTT
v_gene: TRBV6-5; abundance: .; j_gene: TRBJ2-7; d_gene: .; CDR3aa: CASTSQDSRAYEQYF; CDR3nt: TGTGCCAGCACCAGTCAAGATTCGAGGGCCTACGAGCAGTACTTC
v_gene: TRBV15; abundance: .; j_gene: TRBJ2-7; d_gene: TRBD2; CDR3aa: CATSRGTSGYEQYF; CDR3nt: TGTGCCACCAGCAGAGGGACTAGCGGCTACGAGCAGTACTTC